Each of the 20 T cell receptor beta chains below was sequenced from the same sample in a study of cytomegalovirus exposure and HLA in healthy donors. With 60 Vbeta and 13 Jbeta primers, the PCR was carried out. TCRdb's copy holds only in-frame clones and misses some; the assay was immunoSEQ multiplex PCR. The repertoire holds 180,000 or so clones, with 70% to 80% as singletons. The specimen sequenced was PBMCs. All receptors come from a man younger than 35 in good health and CMV-seronegative.

This clone was found a few times. The V call is TRBV28, the J call TRBJ1-3; perhaps TRBD1 as D (5 bases). Germline-derived CDR1 and CDR2 are MDHEN and SYDVKM. V shed 5 bases and J shed 0 bases, with 14 bases lying between them. The CDR3 has 16 amino acids. The CDR3, as DNA: TGTGCCAGCAGTCCATGGGGCCTAGGCTCTGGAAACACCATATATTTT. Protein product: CASSPWGLGSGNTIYF. Using reference TRBV28 and TRBJ1-3 for the parts outside the CDR3, the full variable domain is DVKVTQSSRYLVKRTGEKVFLECVQDMDHENMFWYRQDPGLGLRLIYFSYDVKMKEKGDIPEGYSVSREKKERFSLILESASTNQTSMYLCASSPWGLGSGNTIYFGEGSWLTVV.

This rearrangement joins TRBV28 to TRBJ2-5, with 10 bases identical to TRBD1. This CDR3 region has 17 residues. Trimming removed 2 bases from V and 5 bases from J; junction bases left unmatched: 11. Germline CDR1 reads MDHEN; CDR2 reads SYDVKM. CDR3: CASSLRWGQGRSETQYF. The CDR3 nucleotides read TGTGCCAGCAGTTTACGTTGGGGACAGGGGCGGTCGGAGACCCAGTACTTC.

The V gene is TRBV9, the J gene TRBJ1-1; D gene ambiguous. Looked up from germline, CDR1 is SGDLS and CDR2 is YYNGEE. The V and J ends lost 6 bases and 1 base respectively, with 13 bases between them. The CDR3 loop spans 14 amino acids. The CDR3: CASNPGQANTEAFF. In DNA, the CDR3 is TGTGCCAGCAACCCTGGGCAAGCGAACACTGAAGCTTTCTTT. Supplemented by reference TRBV9 and TRBJ1-1, the full variable domain reads DSGVTQTPKHLITATGQRVTLRCSPRSGDLSVYWYQQSLDQGLQFLIQYYNGEERAKGNILERFSAQQFPDLHSELNLSSLELGDSALYFCASNPGQANTEAFFGQGTRLTVV.

This chain uses TRBV9 with TRBJ1-2, with no clear D. The germline V and J ends were trimmed by 6 bases and 4 bases, with 13 bases remaining between them. Per germline, CDR1 SGDLS and CDR2 YYNGEE. The CDR3 sequence is 13 residues long. The CDR3 protein is CASNDGSVYGYTF. CDR3 bases: TGTGCCAGCAACGACGGAAGCGTCTATGGCTACACCTTC.

In this sample, this clone turned up a few times. The rearrangement joins TRBV28 to TRBJ1-3; TRBD1 matches 10 bases. The V and J ends lost 6 bases and 0 bases, in that order; junction bases with no gene match: 14. This CDR3 has 19 amino acids. Germline CDR1 MDHEN, CDR2 SYDVKM. DNA for the CDR3: TGTGCCAGCAGCTCCGGGACAGGGGTGGGCCGCCTCTCTGGAAACACCATATATTTT. Translating it yields CASSSGTGVGRLSGNTIYF.

A note on this clone: A junction boundary mismatches the germline segment, possibly from a read error. The same CDR3 can be traced to other DNA sequences in this sample. J is TRBJ2-2 and V is TRBV2; TRBD2 aligns across 7 bases. The germline V gene encodes CDR1 SNHLY and CDR2 FYNNEI. This CDR3 region has 14 residues. For the CDR3, the DNA is TGTGCCAGTTCATGGGACTACCTCACCGGGGAACTGTTTTTT. It is translated as CASSWDYLTGELFF.

The chain carries TRBV27 and TRBJ1-5; TRBD1 aligns across 7 bases. J was trimmed by 3 bases and V by 3 bases; bases with no gene match: 14. Germline V gives CDR1 MNHEY, CDR2 SMNVEV (reference sequence). This CDR3 region has 18 residues. The CDR3 region has the DNA TGTGCCAGCAGTTTTTTCCTTACCGACAGGGACCCCAATCAGCCCCAGCATTTT. It codes for CASSFFLTDRDPNQPQHF.

This clone turned up a few times. V gene TRBV6-1 combines with J gene TRBJ1-4; 7 nucleotides align to TRBD1. CDR3 size: 11 residues. V lost 8 bases and J lost 7; bases outside the gene matches: 1. Germline lookup yields CDR1 MNHNS and CDR2 SASEGT. CDR3 sequence: CASSGGEKLFF. Written as DNA, the CDR3 is TGTGCCAGCTCAGGGGGTGAAAAACTGTTTTTT.

This rearrangement joins TRBV7-9 to TRBJ2-7; maybe TRBD1 (5 bases). The ends were cut back, 1 base at V and 5 bases at J, with 6 bases in the middle. Germline CDR1 is SEHNR and CDR2 is FQNEAQ (reference sequence). The CDR3 is 12 amino acids. In nucleotides, the CDR3 is TGTGCCAGCAGCTTAGGACAGAACGAGCAGTACTTC. Encoded protein: CASSLGQNEQYF.

The gene calls are TRBV5-4 and TRBJ1-1; possibly TRBD1 for D (6 bases). V was cut by 4 bases and J by 0 bases, with 13 bases left in between. The CDR3 contains 15 residues. Germline V gene sequence: CDR1 SGHNT, CDR2 YYREEE (reference sequence). The CDR3 nucleotides read TGTGCCAGCAGCGGAAACAGGGTCATGAACACTGAAGCTTTCTTT. Its protein product is CASSGNRVMNTEAFF.

The gene calls are TRBV19 and TRBJ2-3; 8 nucleotides align to TRBD1. The CDR3 length is 15 residues. Per the germline V gene, CDR1 is LNHDA and CDR2 is SQIVND (reference sequence). J lost 3 bases, V lost 3 bases, and 5 bases had no gene match. The CDR3 DNA reads TGTGCCAGTAGTATCCAGGGGGCTGATACAGATACGCAGTATTTT. This codes for CASSIQGADTDTQYF.

The chain employs TRBV4-1 and TRBJ2-7; 8 bases are a match to TRBD1. Germline values: CDR1 MGHRA, CDR2 YSYEKL. The V and J ends lost 2 bases and 5 bases, in that order; junction bases with no gene match: 8. This CDR3 region has 15 residues. CDR3 region: CASSQLGTGHNEQYF. Written as DNA, the CDR3 is TGCGCCAGCAGCCAACTAGGGACAGGTCATAACGAGCAGTACTTC.

The chain carries TRBV2 and TRBJ2-7; D uncertain. V was pared by 3 bases and J by 1 base, with 10 bases between. Germline V gene lookup returns CDR1 SNHLY and CDR2 FYNNEI. The CDR3 is made up of 14 amino acids. As DNA, the CDR3 is TGTGCCAGCAGTGATTTGGGCCCTTCCTACGAGCAGTACTTC. It codes for CASSDLGPSYEQYF.

The genes are TRBV6-1 and TRBJ2-3; TRBD2 agrees at 8 bases. Trimming cost V 8 bases and J 6 bases; bases outside gene matches: 1. Germline V lookup: CDR1 MNHNS, CDR2 SASEGT. The CDR3 is made up of 11 amino acids. In nucleotides, the CDR3 is TGTGCCAGCTTAGCGGGGGATACGCAGTATTTT. Residues: CASLAGDTQYF.

The V and J genes are TRBV4-1 and TRBJ1-1; TRBD1 is a possible D gene (6 bases). Trimming stripped 5 bases from V and 7 bases from J, with 20 bases between. CDR3 size: 15 residues. CDR1 and CDR2 (germline): MGHRA, YSYEKL. CDR3 sequence reads: CASSGEYGTPGEAFF. For the CDR3, the DNA is TGCGCCAGCAGCGGTGAATACGGGACACCGGGTGAAGCTTTCTTT.

The CDR3 nucleotides read TGCGCCAGCAGCTTATTGGGGCGAGACACTGAAGCTTTCTTT. Translated, it gives CASSLLGRDTEAFF. The chain recombines TRBV5-1 with TRBJ1-1; the D gene is possibly TRBD1 (5 bases). The CDR3 spans 14 residues. Trimming shortened V by 2 bases and J by 3 bases, and 11 bases separated the two germline ends. CDR1 is SGHRS, CDR2 YFSETQ, per germline.

The V call is TRBV7-8, the J call TRBJ2-7; D is uncertain. From germline, CDR1 is SGHVS and CDR2 FQNEAQ. CDR3 size: 11 residues. Trimming shortened V by 2 bases and J by 7 bases, and 6 bases separated the two germline ends. The CDR3 region is CASSLIREQYF. The CDR3 DNA is TGTGCCAGCAGCTTAATCAGGGAGCAGTACTTC.

This clone was seen once. The V call is TRBV7-2, the J call TRBJ2-5; D is uncertain. V lost 6 bases and J 4 bases, leaving 9 bases between the germline ends. This CDR3 contains 12 residues. Per the germline V gene, CDR1 is SGHTA and CDR2 is FQGNSA. Written as DNA, the CDR3 is TGTGCCAGCAGGCAGAATCTAGAGACCCAGTACTTC. Amino acids: CASRQNLETQYF.

V gene TRBV6-6 combines with J gene TRBJ1-2, with TRBD1 identical over 7 bases. Germline values: CDR1 MNHNY, CDR2 SVGAGI (reference sequence). The J segment lost 2 bases and the V segment lost 6 bases, leaving 12 bases of the junction unmatched. The CDR3 loop spans 16 amino acids. The CDR3: CASSQLQGRSNYGYTF. For the CDR3, the DNA is TGTGCCAGCAGCCAACTACAGGGGCGCAGCAACTATGGCTACACCTTC.

J is TRBJ1-2 and V is TRBV28, with 8 bases matching TRBD1. Germline V gives CDR1 MDHEN, CDR2 SYDVKM. The CDR3 is 14 residues long. J lost 5 bases, V lost 2 bases, and 4 bases had no gene match. CDR3 sequence: CASSLGQGGYGYTF. DNA of the CDR3: TGTGCCAGCAGTTTAGGACAGGGCGGGTATGGCTACACCTTC.